This TCR beta chain stems from a study of blood T cell repertoires in COVID-19. The assay was immunoSEQ multiplex PCR, and TCRdb's table has in-frame clones only and misses some. The sample shows 200,000 to 250,000 clones, about 90% of them seen only once. The ends lost 6 bases at V and 0 bases at J; junction bases unmatched: 10. The CDR3 totals 15 residues. Germline V gene sequence: CDR1 SQVTM, CDR2 ANQGSEA. This rearrangement joins TRBV29-1 to TRBJ1-1; 7 bases align to TRBD1. The sequencing sample was made of peripheral blood. This clonotype was sampled from a woman aged 25 to 45 who had recovered from COVID-19. CDR3 protein: CSVRPSTGLNTEAFF. CDR3 in DNA: TGCAGCGTGCGACCTTCGACAGGGTTGAACACTGAAGCTTTCTTT.